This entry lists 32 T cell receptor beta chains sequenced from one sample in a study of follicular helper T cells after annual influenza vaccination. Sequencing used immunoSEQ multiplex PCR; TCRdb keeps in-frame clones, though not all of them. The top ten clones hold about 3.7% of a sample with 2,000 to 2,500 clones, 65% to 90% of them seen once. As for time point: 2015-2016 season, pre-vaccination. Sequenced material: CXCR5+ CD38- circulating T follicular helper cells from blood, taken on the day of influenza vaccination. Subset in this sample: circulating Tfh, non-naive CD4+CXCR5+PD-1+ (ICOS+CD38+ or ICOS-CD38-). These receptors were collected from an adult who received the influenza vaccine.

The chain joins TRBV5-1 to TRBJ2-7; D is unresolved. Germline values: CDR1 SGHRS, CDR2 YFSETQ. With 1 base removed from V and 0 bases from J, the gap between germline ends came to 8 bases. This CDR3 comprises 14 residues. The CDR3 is CASSLPQSSYEQYF. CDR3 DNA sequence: TGCGCCAGCAGCTTGCCGCAGAGCTCCTACGAGCAGTACTTC. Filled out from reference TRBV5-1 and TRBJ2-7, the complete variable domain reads KAGVTQTPRYLIKTRGQQVTLSCSPISGHRSVSWYQQTPGQGLQFLFEYFSETQRNKGNFPGRFSGRQFSNSRSEMNVSTLELGDSALYLCASSLPQSSYEQYFGPGTRLTVT.

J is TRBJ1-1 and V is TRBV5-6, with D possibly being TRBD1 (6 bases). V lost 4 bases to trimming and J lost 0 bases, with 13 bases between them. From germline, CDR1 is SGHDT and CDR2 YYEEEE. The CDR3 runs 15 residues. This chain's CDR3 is CASSQIRTVNTEAFF. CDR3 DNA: TGTGCCAGCAGCCAGATTAGGACAGTGAACACTGAAGCTTTCTTT.

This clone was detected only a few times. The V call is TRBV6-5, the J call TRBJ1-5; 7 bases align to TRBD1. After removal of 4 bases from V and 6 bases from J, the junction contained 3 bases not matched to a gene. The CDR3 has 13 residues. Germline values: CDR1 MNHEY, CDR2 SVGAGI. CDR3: CASSLQGSQPQHF. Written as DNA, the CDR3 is TGTGCCAGCAGTTTACAGGGGAGTCAGCCCCAGCATTTT.

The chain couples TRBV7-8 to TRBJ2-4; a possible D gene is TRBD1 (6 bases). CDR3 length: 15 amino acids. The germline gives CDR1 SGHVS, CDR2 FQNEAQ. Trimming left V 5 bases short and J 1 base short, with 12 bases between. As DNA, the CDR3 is TGTGCCAGCAGCCCAGGGGTGTCGGCCAAAAACATTCAGTACTTC. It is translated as CASSPGVSAKNIQYF. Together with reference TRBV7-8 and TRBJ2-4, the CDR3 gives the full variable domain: GAGVSQSPRYKVAKRGQDVALRCDPISGHVSLFWYQQALGQGPEFLTYFQNEAQLDKSGLPSDRFFAERPEGSVSTLKIQRTQQEDSAVYLCASSPGVSAKNIQYFGAGTRLSVL.

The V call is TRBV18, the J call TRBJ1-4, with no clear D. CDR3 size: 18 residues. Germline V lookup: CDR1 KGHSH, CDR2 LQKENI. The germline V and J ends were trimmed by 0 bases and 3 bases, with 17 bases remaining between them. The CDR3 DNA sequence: TGTGCCAGCTCACCACCGAATATGCCAGAGGTAGCTAATGAAAAACTGTTTTTT. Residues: CASSPPNMPEVANEKLFF.

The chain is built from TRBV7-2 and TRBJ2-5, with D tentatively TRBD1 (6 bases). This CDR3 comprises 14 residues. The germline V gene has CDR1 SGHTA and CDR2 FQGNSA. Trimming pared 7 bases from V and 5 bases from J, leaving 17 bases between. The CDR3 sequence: CASTKGDVRETQYF. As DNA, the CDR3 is TGTGCCAGCACAAAGGGGGATGTGAGGGAGACCCAGTACTTC.

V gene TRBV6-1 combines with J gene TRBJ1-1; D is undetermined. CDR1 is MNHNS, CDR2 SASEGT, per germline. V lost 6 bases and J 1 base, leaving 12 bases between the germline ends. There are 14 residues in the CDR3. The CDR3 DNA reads TGTGCCAGCAGAGTATTGACGGGGAACACTGAAGCTTTCTTT. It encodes CASRVLTGNTEAFF.

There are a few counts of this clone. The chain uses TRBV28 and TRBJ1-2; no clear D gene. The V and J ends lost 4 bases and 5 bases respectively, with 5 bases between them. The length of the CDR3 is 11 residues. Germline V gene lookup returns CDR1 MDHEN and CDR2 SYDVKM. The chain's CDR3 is CASSSQYGYTF. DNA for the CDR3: TGTGCCAGCAGTTCCCAGTATGGCTACACCTTC.

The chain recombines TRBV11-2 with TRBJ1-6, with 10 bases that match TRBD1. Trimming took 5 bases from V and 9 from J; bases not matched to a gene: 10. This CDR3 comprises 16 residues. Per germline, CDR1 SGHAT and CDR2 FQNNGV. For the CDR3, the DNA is TGTGCCAGCAGCCCTCCTCGGGGGACAGGGGTTTCACCCCTCCACTTT. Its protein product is CASSPPRGTGVSPLHF.

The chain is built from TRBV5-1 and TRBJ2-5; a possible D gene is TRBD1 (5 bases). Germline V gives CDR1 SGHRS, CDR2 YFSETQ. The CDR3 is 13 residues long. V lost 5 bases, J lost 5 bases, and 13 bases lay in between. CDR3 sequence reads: CASSNQGSETQYF. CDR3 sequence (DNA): TGCGCCAGCAGTAATCAGGGCTCGGAGACCCAGTACTTC. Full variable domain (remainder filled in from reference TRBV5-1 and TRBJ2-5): KAGVTQTPRYLIKTRGQQVTLSCSPISGHRSVSWYQQTPGQGLQFLFEYFSETQRNKGNFPGRFSGRQFSNSRSEMNVSTLELGDSALYLCASSNQGSETQYFGPGTRLLVL.

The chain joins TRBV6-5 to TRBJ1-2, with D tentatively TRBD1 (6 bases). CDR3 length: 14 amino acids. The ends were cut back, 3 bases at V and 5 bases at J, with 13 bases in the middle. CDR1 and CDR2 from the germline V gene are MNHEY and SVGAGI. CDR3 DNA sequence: TGTGCCAGCAGTTATCGGGGGGGCGGATATGGCTACACCTTC. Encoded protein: CASSYRGGGYGYTF.

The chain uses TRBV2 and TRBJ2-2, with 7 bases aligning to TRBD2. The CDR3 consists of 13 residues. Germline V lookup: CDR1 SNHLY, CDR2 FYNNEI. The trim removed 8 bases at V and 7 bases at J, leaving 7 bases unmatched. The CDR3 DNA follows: TGTGCCAGCCGCGGGAGAGGTTTCGGGGAGCTGTTTTTT. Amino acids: CASRGRGFGELFF.

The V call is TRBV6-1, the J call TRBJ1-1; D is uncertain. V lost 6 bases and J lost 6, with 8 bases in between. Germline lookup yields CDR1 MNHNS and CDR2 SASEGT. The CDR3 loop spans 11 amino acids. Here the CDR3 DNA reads TGTGCCAGCAGGGAACTTGCTGAAGCTTTCTTT. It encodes CASRELAEAFF.

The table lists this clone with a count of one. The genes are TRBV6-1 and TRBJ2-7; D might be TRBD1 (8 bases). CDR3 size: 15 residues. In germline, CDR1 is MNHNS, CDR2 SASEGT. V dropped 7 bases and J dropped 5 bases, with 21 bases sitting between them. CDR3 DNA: TGTGCCAGCAAACAGGGGGGGGCAGGAATCGACGAGCAGTACTTC. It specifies CASKQGGAGIDEQYF.

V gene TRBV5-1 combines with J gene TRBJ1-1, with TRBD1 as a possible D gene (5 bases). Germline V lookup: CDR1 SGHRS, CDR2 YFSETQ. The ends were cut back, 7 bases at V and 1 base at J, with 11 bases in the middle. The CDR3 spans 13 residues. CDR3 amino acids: CASAGLANTEAFF. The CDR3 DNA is TGCGCCAGCGCGGGACTCGCGAACACTGAAGCTTTCTTT.

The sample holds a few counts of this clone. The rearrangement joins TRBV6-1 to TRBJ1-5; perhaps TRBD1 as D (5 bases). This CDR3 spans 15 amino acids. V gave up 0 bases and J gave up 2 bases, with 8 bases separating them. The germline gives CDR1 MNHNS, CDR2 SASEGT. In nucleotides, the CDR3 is TGTGCCAGCAGTGAAGCTGGGGCGCGCAATCAGCCCCAGCATTTT. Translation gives CASSEAGARNQPQHF.

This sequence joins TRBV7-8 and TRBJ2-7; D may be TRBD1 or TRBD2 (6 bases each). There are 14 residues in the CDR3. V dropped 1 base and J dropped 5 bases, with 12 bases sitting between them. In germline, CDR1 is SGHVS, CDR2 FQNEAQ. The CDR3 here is CASSLVQGGHEQYF. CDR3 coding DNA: TGTGCCAGCAGCTTAGTACAGGGAGGCCACGAGCAGTACTTC. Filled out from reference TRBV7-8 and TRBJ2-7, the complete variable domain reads GAGVSQSPRYKVAKRGQDVALRCDPISGHVSLFWYQQALGQGPEFLTYFQNEAQLDKSGLPSDRFFAERPEGSVSTLKIQRTQQEDSAVYLCASSLVQGGHEQYFGPGTRLTVT.

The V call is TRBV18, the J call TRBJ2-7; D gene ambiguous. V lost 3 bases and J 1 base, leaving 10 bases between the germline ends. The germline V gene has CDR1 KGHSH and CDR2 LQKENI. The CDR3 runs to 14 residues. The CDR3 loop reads CASSPGKQSYEQYF. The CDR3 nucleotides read TGTGCCAGCTCACCGGGTAAACAGTCCTACGAGCAGTACTTC.

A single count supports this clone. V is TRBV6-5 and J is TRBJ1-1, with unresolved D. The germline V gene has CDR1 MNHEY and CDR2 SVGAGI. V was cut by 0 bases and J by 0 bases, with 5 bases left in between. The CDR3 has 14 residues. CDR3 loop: CASSYSRLNTEAFF. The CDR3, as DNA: TGTGCCAGCAGTTACTCGAGGTTGAACACTGAAGCTTTCTTT.

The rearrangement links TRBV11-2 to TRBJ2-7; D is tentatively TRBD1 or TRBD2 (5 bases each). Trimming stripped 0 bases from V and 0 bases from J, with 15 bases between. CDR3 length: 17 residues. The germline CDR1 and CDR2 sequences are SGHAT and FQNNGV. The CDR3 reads CASSLDLGDLSSYEQYF. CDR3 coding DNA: TGTGCCAGCAGCTTAGATCTTGGGGACCTGAGCTCCTACGAGCAGTACTTC.

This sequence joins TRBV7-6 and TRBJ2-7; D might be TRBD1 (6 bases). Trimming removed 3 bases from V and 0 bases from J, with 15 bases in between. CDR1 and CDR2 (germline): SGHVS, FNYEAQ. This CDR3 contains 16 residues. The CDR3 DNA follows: TGTGCCAGCAGCTTCTTAGGACAGAAGAGCTCCTACGAGCAGTACTTC. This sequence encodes CASSFLGQKSSYEQYF.

The CDR3 DNA sequence: TGTGCCAGCAGTCCCGGGGACAGTCTCCGGAGCTCCTACAATGAGCAGTTCTTC. This encodes CASSPGDSLRSSYNEQFF. The chain couples TRBV27 to TRBJ2-1, with TRBD1 matching 7 bases. The V segment lost 5 bases and the J segment 0 bases; nucleotides outside the gene matches: 13. This CDR3 has 18 amino acids. In germline, CDR1 is MNHEY, CDR2 SMNVEV (reference sequence).

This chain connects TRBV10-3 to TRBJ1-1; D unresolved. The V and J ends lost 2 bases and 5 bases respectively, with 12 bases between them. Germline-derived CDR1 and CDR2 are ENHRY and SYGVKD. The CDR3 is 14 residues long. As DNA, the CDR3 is TGTGCCATCAGTGAGCGGACCCCTGTAACTGAAGCTTTCTTT. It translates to CAISERTPVTEAFF.

This CDR3 reads CASHYGGNSYEQYF. The CDR3 region has the DNA TGTGCCAGTCACTACGGAGGAAACTCCTACGAGCAGTACTTC. The rearrangement joins TRBV6-5 to TRBJ2-7; D perhaps matches TRBD2 (5 bases). The germline CDR1 and CDR2 sequences are MNHEY and SVGAGI. Trimming cost V 9 bases and J 0 bases, with 15 bases left between them. This CDR3 region has 14 residues.

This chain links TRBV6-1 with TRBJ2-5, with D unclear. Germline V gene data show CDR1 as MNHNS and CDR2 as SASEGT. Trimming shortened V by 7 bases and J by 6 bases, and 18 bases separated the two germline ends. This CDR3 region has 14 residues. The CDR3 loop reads CASTPASDKQTQYF. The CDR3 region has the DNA TGTGCCAGCACCCCTGCCAGTGACAAACAGACCCAGTACTTC.

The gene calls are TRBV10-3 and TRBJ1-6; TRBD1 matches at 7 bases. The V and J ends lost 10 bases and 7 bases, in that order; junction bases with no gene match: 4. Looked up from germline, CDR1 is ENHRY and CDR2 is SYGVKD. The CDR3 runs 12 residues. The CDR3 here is CATGQRNSPLHF. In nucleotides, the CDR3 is TGTGCCACGGGACAGCGAAATTCACCCCTCCACTTT.

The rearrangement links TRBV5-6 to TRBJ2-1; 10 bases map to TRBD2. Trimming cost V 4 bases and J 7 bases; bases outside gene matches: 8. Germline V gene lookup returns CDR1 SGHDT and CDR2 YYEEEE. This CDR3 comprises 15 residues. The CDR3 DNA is TGTGCCAGCAGCCTTAAGCGGGAGGGCCGAAATGAGCAGTTCTTC. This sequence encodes CASSLKREGRNEQFF.

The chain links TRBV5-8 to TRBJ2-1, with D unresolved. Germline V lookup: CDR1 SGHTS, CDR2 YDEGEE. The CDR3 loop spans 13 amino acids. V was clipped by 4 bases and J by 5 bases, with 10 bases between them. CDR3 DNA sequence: TGTGCCAGCAGCCGAGGCGGAGACAATGAGCAGTTCTTC. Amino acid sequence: CASSRGGDNEQFF.

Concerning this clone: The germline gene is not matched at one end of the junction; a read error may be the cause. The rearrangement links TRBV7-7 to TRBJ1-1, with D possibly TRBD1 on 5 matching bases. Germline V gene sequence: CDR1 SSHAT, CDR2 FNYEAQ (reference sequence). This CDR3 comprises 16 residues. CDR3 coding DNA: TGTGCTAGCAGCTTAGTGGGGCAGGGCTGGAACACTGAAGCTTTCTTT. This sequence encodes CASSLVGQGWNTEAFF.

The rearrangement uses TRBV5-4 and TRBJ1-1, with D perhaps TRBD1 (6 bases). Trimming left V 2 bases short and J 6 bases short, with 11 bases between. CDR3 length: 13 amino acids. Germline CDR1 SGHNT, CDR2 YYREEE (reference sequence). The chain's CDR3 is CASSFDRRSEAFF. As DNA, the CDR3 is TGTGCCAGCAGCTTCGACAGGAGGTCTGAAGCTTTCTTT.

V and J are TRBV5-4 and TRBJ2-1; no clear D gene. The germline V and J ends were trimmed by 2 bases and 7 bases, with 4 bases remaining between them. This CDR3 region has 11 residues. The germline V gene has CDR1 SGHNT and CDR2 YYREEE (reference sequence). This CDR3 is CASSFLNEQFF. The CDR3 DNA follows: TGTGCCAGCAGCTTCCTAAATGAGCAGTTCTTC.

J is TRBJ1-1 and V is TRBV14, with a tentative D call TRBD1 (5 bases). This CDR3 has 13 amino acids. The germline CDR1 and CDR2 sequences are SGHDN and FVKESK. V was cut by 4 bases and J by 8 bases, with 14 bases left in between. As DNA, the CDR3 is TGTGCCAGCAGCCTCGGGGGTTTTCGAGAAGCTTTCTTT. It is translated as CASSLGGFREAFF.